This TCR beta chain was profiled in a study of blood T cell repertoires in COVID-19. Germline V CDR1 and CDR2: LGHDT, YNNKEL (reference sequence). This CDR3 contains 15 residues. V shed 2 bases and J 4 bases; nucleotides not matched to a gene: 5. As handled by the study authors: Estimation of nucleated cell counts relied on the amplification of reference gene primers. Clones were sequenced by immunoSEQ multiplex PCR, and TCRdb holds only the in-frame ones, with some missing. Clonal size and the V and J genes are those of that table, whereas D and trimming came from the DNA. This repertoire shows roughly 400,000 clones, around 87% found once; its top ten account for 2.3%.

The chain joins TRBV3-1 (or the pseudogene TRBV3-2) to TRBJ1-2; the match to TRBD1 covers 9 bases. The sequenced material came from peripheral blood. The source is a woman in her sixties with COVID-19, enrolled during active disease. CDR3 protein: CASSQSDRGRYGYTF. The CDR3 DNA follows: TGTGCCAGCAGCCAATCGGACAGGGGTCGCTATGGCTACACCTTC.